The 32 T cell receptor beta chains listed next were all sequenced from one sample in a study of blood T cell repertoires in COVID-19. Profiling relied on immunoSEQ multiplex PCR, and the TCRdb table lists in-frame clones only, not all of them. The table records approximately 300,000 clones, about 88% of them present only once. Sequenced: PBMCs or T cells enriched from blood (not recorded which). The receptor set was obtained from a man in his sixties who had recovered from COVID-19.

The gene calls are TRBV18 and TRBJ1-6, with 8 bases fitting TRBD1. Germline values: CDR1 KGHSH, CDR2 LQKENI. There are 15 residues in the CDR3. The J segment lost 14 bases and the V segment lost 2 bases, leaving 11 bases of the junction unmatched. The CDR3 DNA sequence: TGTGCCAGCTCACCAAGGACAGGGATAATAGAAACCCTCCACTTT. As protein: CASSPRTGIIETLHF.

This clone turned up a few times. The rearrangement joins TRBV7-8 to TRBJ1-1; no definite D call. CDR1 is SGHVS and CDR2 is FQNEAQ in the germline V gene. V lost 4 bases and J lost 1, with 13 bases in between. CDR3 length: 15 residues. CDR3 protein: CASSSRAVGNTEAFF. The CDR3 DNA is TGTGCCAGCAGCTCCAGAGCGGTTGGGAACACTGAAGCTTTCTTT.

The rearrangement uses TRBV6-5 and TRBJ2-7, with a possible D match to TRBD1 (6 bases). V lost 5 bases and J 2 bases, leaving 13 bases between the germline ends. Per germline, CDR1 MNHEY and CDR2 SVGAGI. CDR3 size: 14 residues. The CDR3 DNA reads TGTGCCAGCAGTCCGACAGGAAATACCTACGAGCAGTACTTC. Residues: CASSPTGNTYEQYF.

The CDR3 DNA is TGTGCCAGCAGCCTCGCGAGGACTACAAAAGAGACCCAGTACTTC. It encodes CASSLARTTKETQYF. The V and J genes are TRBV7-3 and TRBJ2-5; D possibly corresponds to TRBD2 (6 bases). V was cut by 5 bases and J by 3 bases, with 16 bases left in between. In germline, CDR1 is SGHTA, CDR2 FQGTGA. The CDR3 spans 15 residues.

This sequence joins TRBV7-9 and TRBJ2-7; 9 bases map to TRBD1. The germline V gene has CDR1 SEHNR and CDR2 FQNEAQ (reference sequence). This CDR3 spans 15 amino acids. V trimming: 5 bases; J trimming: 4 bases; junction bases outside the gene matches: 9. CDR3 residues: CASSRPGQGWYEQYF. DNA of the CDR3: TGTGCCAGCAGCCGACCGGGACAGGGATGGTACGAGCAGTACTTC.

This rearrangement joins TRBV13 to TRBJ1-1, with D perhaps TRBD1 (5 bases). CDR1 is PRHDT and CDR2 is FYEKMQ in the germline V gene (reference sequence). Trimming took off 4 bases at V and 0 bases at J, with 12 bases between the two ends. CDR3 length equals 15 residues. The CDR3 is CASSSTQGMNTEAFF. The CDR3 nucleotides are TGTGCCAGCAGCTCCACCCAGGGAATGAACACTGAAGCTTTCTTT. Variable domain in full (rest from reference TRBV13 and TRBJ1-1): AAGVIQSPRHLIKEKRETATLKCYPIPRHDTVYWYQQGPGQDPQFLISFYEKMQSDKGSIPDRFSAQQFSDYHSELNMSSLELGDSALYFCASSSTQGMNTEAFFGQGTRLTVV.

This chain links TRBV6-1 with TRBJ2-2, with 8 bases fitting TRBD1. Germline V gene lookup returns CDR1 MNHNS and CDR2 SASEGT. The CDR3 contains 16 residues. J was trimmed by 4 bases and V by 3 bases; bases with no gene match: 7. The CDR3 protein is CASSDLRQGSTGELFF. The CDR3 nucleotides read TGTGCCAGCAGTGATCTTCGACAGGGGTCCACCGGGGAGCTGTTTTTT.

The rearrangement uses TRBV7-6 and TRBJ2-2, with TRBD2 as a possible D gene (6 bases). CDR1 is SGHVS, CDR2 FNYEAQ, per germline. The CDR3 is 16 amino acids. Between the trimmed V and J ends, which lost 0 bases and 4 bases, there was a span of 12 bases. The CDR3 spells CASSLASTSGTGELFF. CDR3 coding DNA: TGTGCCAGCAGCTTAGCTTCGACTAGTGGCACCGGGGAGCTGTTTTTT.

This clone was observed a single time. The gene calls are TRBV10-2 and TRBJ2-1; TRBD1 aligns across 10 bases. The CDR3 runs 16 residues. With 4 bases clipped from V and 7 bases from J, the junction kept 10 bases outside the gene matches. Germline-derived CDR1 and CDR2 are WSHSY and SAAADI. CDR3 in amino acids: CASSGKVDRGSNEQFF. The CDR3 nucleotides are TGCGCCAGCAGTGGTAAGGTGGACAGGGGGTCAAATGAGCAGTTCTTC.

The rearrangement uses TRBV5-1 and TRBJ2-7; 13 bases map to TRBD2. The ends lost 5 bases at V and 2 bases at J; junction bases unmatched: 4. Germline CDR1 is SGHRS and CDR2 is YFSETQ. This CDR3 region has 15 residues. CDR3 DNA sequence: TGCGCCAGCAGAGCTGGGACTAGCGGGACCTACGAGCAGTACTTC. This sequence encodes CASRAGTSGTYEQYF.

This chain connects TRBV2 to TRBJ2-2, with D possibly TRBD1 on 6 matching bases. The V gene's germline CDR1 is SNHLY and CDR2 FYNNEI. V shed 3 bases and J shed 4 bases, with 9 bases lying between them. The CDR3 loop spans 14 amino acids. The CDR3 protein is CASSDPGATGELFF. CDR3 bases: TGTGCCAGCAGTGACCCAGGGGCCACCGGGGAGCTGTTTTTT.

The chain recombines TRBV15 with TRBJ1-4; possible D gene TRBD1, 5 bases. This CDR3 contains 14 residues. CDR1 is LNHNV, CDR2 YYDKDF, per germline (reference sequence). The V end was cut by 1 base, the J end by 6 bases, with 9 bases between. CDR3 amino acids: CATSRAGGDEKLFF. CDR3 coding DNA: TGTGCCACCAGCAGAGCCGGGGGAGATGAAAAACTGTTTTTT.

V usage is TRBV7-3 and J usage is TRBJ2-2, with TRBD2 identical over 16 bases. The CDR3 consists of 19 residues. Germline CDR1 reads SGHTA; CDR2 reads FQGTGA. Trimming cost V 5 bases and J 7 bases; bases outside gene matches: 13. Here the CDR3 reads CASSRAGTSGGAPVGELFF. The CDR3 nucleotides read TGTGCCAGCAGCCGAGCCGGGACTAGCGGGGGGGCCCCTGTCGGGGAGCTGTTTTTT.

The chain uses TRBV29-1 and TRBJ2-5; 7 nucleotides line up with TRBD2. Germline CDR1 reads SQVTM; CDR2 reads ANQGSEA. With 3 bases clipped from V and 2 bases from J, the junction kept 6 bases outside the gene matches. The length of the CDR3 is 14 residues. CDR3 DNA: TGCAGCGTTGAGTTTTCTAGCGGACAAGAGACCCAGTACTTC. It specifies CSVEFSSGQETQYF.

This clone was detected a few times. The chain combines TRBV18 with TRBJ2-1; D unresolved. Germline V lookup: CDR1 KGHSH, CDR2 LQKENI. The ends were cut back, 3 bases at V and 10 bases at J, with 16 bases in the middle. The CDR3 contains 14 residues. The CDR3 reads CASSPTLQSPEQFF. CDR3 bases: TGTGCCAGCTCACCGACTCTCCAGTCCCCGGAGCAGTTCTTC.

The V gene is TRBV6-5, the J gene TRBJ1-5; possible D gene TRBD1, 6 bases. V lost 0 bases to trimming and J lost 3 bases, with 9 bases between them. CDR3 size: 15 residues. Germline CDR1 is MNHEY and CDR2 is SVGAGI. CDR3 bases: TGTGCCAGCAGTTACTCGAACAGGGTCAATCAGCCCCAGCATTTT. Residues: CASSYSNRVNQPQHF.

The chain is built from TRBV27 and TRBJ2-5, with 13 bases matching TRBD2. The germline V gene has CDR1 MNHEY and CDR2 SMNVEV (reference sequence). There are 16 residues in the CDR3. Losses at the gene ends were 5 bases for V and 4 bases for J; bases not matched to a gene: 7. DNA for the CDR3: TGTGCCAGCAGTGGAAGACTAGCGGGGGGCGTAGAGACCCAGTACTTC. Residues: CASSGRLAGGVETQYF.

This chain links TRBV9 with TRBJ2-3; 11 bases agree with TRBD2. Germline loops: CDR1 SGDLS, CDR2 YYNGEE. This CDR3 is 17 amino acids long. Trimming took 4 bases from V and 5 from J; bases not matched to a gene: 12. CDR3 DNA: TGTGCCAGCAGCATTTCCGGGACTAGCGGTTGGAAAGATACGCAGTATTTT. It is translated as CASSISGTSGWKDTQYF.

This CDR3 reads CASSQTSGGAYEQYF. CDR3 DNA: TGTGCCAGCAGCCAGACTAGCGGGGGGGCCTACGAGCAGTACTTC. The V and J genes are TRBV11-3 and TRBJ2-7; TRBD2 matches 14 bases. The CDR3 has 15 amino acids. CDR1 and CDR2 (germline): SGHNT, YENEEA. Trimming removed 5 bases from V and 2 bases from J; junction bases left unmatched: 2.

The chain employs TRBV13 and TRBJ2-4, with 8 positions matching TRBD2. The CDR3 is 14 amino acids. With 3 bases clipped from V and 6 bases from J, the junction kept 4 bases outside the gene matches. From germline, CDR1 is PRHDT and CDR2 FYEKMQ (reference sequence). DNA of the CDR3: TGTGCCAGCAGCTTGGGACTAGGTATAAACATTCAGTACTTC. As protein: CASSLGLGINIQYF. Full variable domain (missing parts from reference TRBV13 and TRBJ2-4): AAGVIQSPRHLIKEKRETATLKCYPIPRHDTVYWYQQGPGQDPQFLISFYEKMQSDKGSIPDRFSAQQFSDYHSELNMSSLELGDSALYFCASSLGLGINIQYFGAGTRLSVL.

This clone occurred a few times. The chain links TRBV2 to TRBJ1-1, with TRBD1 matching over 9 bases. V shed 8 bases, J shed 4 bases, and the junction held 14 bases outside the gene matches. The CDR3 is 16 residues long. Germline lookup yields CDR1 SNHLY and CDR2 FYNNEI. CDR3 nucleotide sequence: TGTGCCAGCCTCGTTAAAATAACAGGGGGCGGCACTGAAGCTTTCTTT. This gives the protein CASLVKITGGGTEAFF.

This sequence joins TRBV7-8 and TRBJ2-1; 14 bases agree with TRBD2. The length of the CDR3 is 18 residues. Germline values: CDR1 SGHVS, CDR2 FQNEAQ. The trim removed 4 bases at V and 4 bases at J, leaving 9 bases unmatched. The CDR3, as DNA: TGTGCCAGCAGCTCTACACGACTAGCGGGAGGGCCTTACAATGAGCAGTTCTTC. Translating gives CASSSTRLAGGPYNEQFF.

The chain is built from TRBV19 and TRBJ1-2, with D tentatively TRBD1 (5 bases). The CDR3 consists of 13 residues. The V end lost 10 bases, the J end lost 7 bases, and 19 bases lay between the germline ends. Per the germline V gene, CDR1 is LNHDA and CDR2 is SQIVND (reference sequence). DNA for the CDR3: TGTGCCACAACCCCCCTTGACAGAATTGGCTACACCTTC. It specifies CATTPLDRIGYTF.

The J gene is TRBJ1-1, the V gene TRBV4-3; TRBD1 matches 7 bases. The CDR3 extends over 12 amino acids. Germline CDR1 LGHNA, CDR2 YSLEER. J was trimmed by 3 bases and V by 11 bases; bases with no gene match: 6. The CDR3 region has the DNA TGCGCCTCGACAGGGTTGGACACTGAAGCTTTCTTT. This codes for CASTGLDTEAFF.

The genes are TRBV7-3 and TRBJ2-1; D perhaps matches TRBD1 (5 bases). Trimming stripped 2 bases from V and 4 bases from J, with 12 bases between. This CDR3 comprises 15 residues. Germline V gene sequence: CDR1 SGHTA, CDR2 FQGTGA. CDR3 coding DNA: TGTGCCAGCAGCTTACAGGGCATAAAGTACAATGAGCAGTTCTTC. Translated: CASSLQGIKYNEQFF.

The rearrangement joins TRBV7-9 to TRBJ2-5, with TRBD1 matching 7 bases. J gave up 5 bases and V 1 base, and 7 bases lay outside the gene matches. There are 15 residues in the CDR3. Germline V gene sequence: CDR1 SEHNR, CDR2 FQNEAQ (reference sequence). The CDR3 sequence: CASSLEGASWETQYF. CDR3 nucleotide sequence: TGTGCCAGCAGCTTAGAGGGGGCATCGTGGGAGACCCAGTACTTC.

The chain is built from TRBV6-2 or TRBV6-3 and TRBJ2-1; 9 bases fit TRBD1. The germline V gene has CDR1 MNHEY and CDR2 SVGEGT. V trimming: 2 bases; J trimming: 6 bases; junction bases outside the gene matches: 2. This CDR3 has 14 amino acids. CDR3 sequence: CASSYPGQGNEQFF. DNA of the CDR3: TGTGCCAGCAGTTACCCGGGACAGGGCAATGAGCAGTTCTTC.

The chain links TRBV9 to TRBJ2-7; D perhaps matches TRBD2 (6 bases). Per the germline V gene, CDR1 is SGDLS and CDR2 is YYNGEE. V was pared by 3 bases and J by 0 bases, with 13 bases between. This CDR3 comprises 15 residues. CDR3 DNA sequence: TGTGCCAGCAGCGCCGCTGGAGGGAGCTCCTACGAGCAGTACTTC. It is translated as CASSAAGGSSYEQYF.

This clone was found once. The chain links TRBV6-1 to TRBJ2-7; tentative D call: TRBD1 (5 bases). The CDR3 contains 15 residues. Germline V gene data show CDR1 as MNHNS and CDR2 as SASEGT. V lost 2 bases to trimming and J lost 0 bases, with 11 bases between them. The CDR3 region is CASSELRGGSYEQYF. The CDR3 coding sequence is TGTGCCAGCAGTGAACTAAGGGGTGGCTCCTACGAGCAGTACTTC.

The chain couples TRBV30 to TRBJ2-2; 8 nucleotides align to TRBD2. The V and J ends lost 2 bases and 3 bases, in that order; junction bases with no gene match: 5. This CDR3 is 15 amino acids long. Germline V gene lookup returns CDR1 GTSNPN and CDR2 SVGIG (reference sequence). The CDR3 loop reads CAWSWRGVDTGELFF. CDR3 nucleotides: TGTGCCTGGAGTTGGCGGGGGGTTGACACCGGGGAGCTGTTTTTT. The full variable domain, in which reference TRBV30 and TRBJ2-2 provide the parts outside the CDR3, is SQTIHQWPATLVQPVGSPLSLECTVEGTSNPNLYWYRQAAGRGLQLLFYSVGIGQISSEVPQNLSASRPQDRQFILSSKKLLLSDSGFYLCAWSWRGVDTGELFFGEGSRLTVL.

This chain's CDR3 is CASSFNSGGEQYF. CDR3 bases: TGTGCCAGCAGCTTTAACTCCGGTGGCGAGCAGTACTTC. This chain uses TRBV7-9 with TRBJ2-7; the D is unclear. The CDR3 contains 13 residues. Germline V gene lookup returns CDR1 SEHNR and CDR2 FQNEAQ (reference sequence). V was trimmed by 3 bases and J by 6 bases, leaving 12 bases between them.

This sequence joins TRBV4-2 and TRBJ2-3; 7 bases fit TRBD2. Trimming at V came to 4 bases and at J to 14 bases, leaving 30 bases not matched to a gene. Germline loops: CDR1 LGHNA, CDR2 YNFKEQ. The CDR3 is made up of 19 amino acids. CDR3 sequence (DNA): TGTGCCAGCAGCCCGCCCAGTGTGTCGGGGAGGGAGTCACCCCGGTATCCGTATTTT. This encodes CASSPPSVSGRESPRYPYF.